The 25 T cell receptor beta chains given below trace back to one sample, sequenced in a study of blood T cell repertoires in COVID-19. Assay used: immunoSEQ multiplex PCR; TCRdb lists only in-frame clones, some missing. Among roughly 97,000 clones listed, 87% were seen once. Source material: peripheral blood. The receptors come from a human donor in a cohort sampled during active COVID-19.

The CDR3 loop is CASSLMGGPNTIYF. The CDR3 region has the DNA TGTGCCAGCAGCTTAATGGGGGGGCCGAACACCATATATTTT. The chain carries TRBV7-2 and TRBJ1-3; possible D gene TRBD1, 6 bases. The CDR3 has 14 residues. Germline assignment: CDR1 SGHTA and CDR2 FQGNSA. Trimming removed 2 bases from V and 7 bases from J, with 12 bases in between.

The V call is TRBV12-3 or TRBV12-4, the J call TRBJ2-5; D perhaps matches TRBD1 (6 bases). The CDR3 loop spans 13 amino acids. The V end was cut by 10 bases, the J end by 2 bases, with 14 bases between. The CDR3 region has the DNA TGTGCCACCTCAGGGGCTTCTCAAGAGACCCAGTACTTC. This translates into CATSGASQETQYF.

The gene calls are TRBV5-1 and TRBJ2-6; D is ambiguous. V lost 1 base and J 0 bases, leaving 8 bases between the germline ends. The CDR3 has 16 amino acids. Germline CDR1 reads SGHRS; CDR2 reads YFSETQ. The CDR3 protein is CASSLMASSGANVLTF. The CDR3 bases are TGCGCCAGCAGCTTGATGGCTAGCTCTGGGGCCAACGTCCTGACTTTC.

This sequence joins TRBV7-8 and TRBJ1-5; 7 nucleotides agree with TRBD1. V was pared by 5 bases and J by 5 bases, with 15 bases of the junction left unmatched. Germline CDR1 reads SGHVS; CDR2 reads FQNEAQ. This CDR3 is 17 amino acids long. Here the CDR3 reads CASSPPEQGVRDQPQHF. As DNA, the CDR3 is TGTGCCAGCAGCCCACCTGAGCAGGGGGTACGAGATCAGCCCCAGCATTTT.

The V call is TRBV6-6, the J call TRBJ1-4; D perhaps matches TRBD1 (5 bases). V shed 4 bases and J shed 5 bases, with 5 bases lying between them. The CDR3 runs 12 residues. Germline assignment: CDR1 MNHNY and CDR2 SVGAGI (reference sequence). Here the CDR3 reads CASSSGNEKLFF. CDR3 coding DNA: TGTGCCAGCAGTTCAGGGAATGAAAAACTGTTTTTT.

The chain couples TRBV27 to TRBJ2-1; D is ambiguous. Germline V gene lookup returns CDR1 MNHEY and CDR2 SMNVEV (reference sequence). The V end was cut by 6 bases, the J end by 2 bases, with 8 bases between. The CDR3 contains 13 residues. The CDR3: CASSSRAYNEQFF. CDR3 DNA: TGTGCCAGCAGCTCACGAGCCTACAATGAGCAGTTCTTC.

This chain links TRBV6-5 with TRBJ1-6; D not resolved. This CDR3 has 13 residues. Trimming cost V 4 bases and J 5 bases, with 6 bases left between them. Germline V gene lookup returns CDR1 MNHEY and CDR2 SVGAGI. CDR3 DNA sequence: TGTGCCAGCAGTTTCGGGAATAATTCACCCCTCCACTTT. The encoded protein is CASSFGNNSPLHF.

The chain uses TRBV5-4 and TRBJ2-7, with 8 bases that match TRBD2. In germline, CDR1 is SGHNT, CDR2 YYREEE (reference sequence). J was trimmed by 3 bases and V by 4 bases; bases with no gene match: 12. There are 16 residues in the CDR3. The CDR3 loop reads CASSLNPTSDLYEQYF. The CDR3 DNA is TGTGCCAGCAGCCTAAACCCGACTAGCGATCTCTACGAGCAGTACTTC.

Written as DNA, the CDR3 is TGTGCCAGTAGTATCCCCCACAGGGGAGAGACCCAGTACTTC. It codes for CASSIPHRGETQYF. V gene TRBV19 combines with J gene TRBJ2-5, with 7 nucleotides matching TRBD1. The ends lost 3 bases at V and 4 bases at J; junction bases unmatched: 5. Germline V gives CDR1 LNHDA, CDR2 SQIVND (reference sequence). This CDR3 comprises 14 residues. Full variable domain (missing parts from reference TRBV19 and TRBJ2-5): DGGITQSPKYLFRKEGQNVTLSCEQNLNHDAMYWYRQDPGQGLRLIYYSQIVNDFQKGDIAEGYSVSREKKESFPLTVTSAQKNPTAFYLCASSIPHRGETQYFGPGTRLLVL.

The V and J genes are TRBV2 and TRBJ2-3, with D possibly TRBD2 on 5 matching bases. The V gene's germline CDR1 is SNHLY and CDR2 FYNNEI. V was shortened by 2 bases and J by 3 bases, with 6 bases between the two germline ends. This CDR3 spans 13 amino acids. The DNA for the CDR3 is TGTGCCAGCAGTGAAACGGGAACAGATACGCAGTATTTT. It codes for CASSETGTDTQYF.

This clone was seen a handful of times. This sequence joins TRBV6-2 or TRBV6-3 and TRBJ2-1; 7 bases line up with TRBD1. Germline assignment: CDR1 MNHEY and CDR2 SVGEGT. The CDR3 sequence is 14 residues long. Trimming removed 7 bases from V and 8 bases from J; junction bases left unmatched: 11. The CDR3 loop reads CASTPTDREDEQFF. The CDR3 DNA is TGTGCCAGCACCCCAACCGACAGGGAAGATGAGCAGTTCTTC.

This clone was seen a single time. The V and J genes are TRBV11-3 and TRBJ2-7, with 11 bases fitting TRBD2. Trimming at V came to 5 bases and at J to 2 bases, leaving 5 bases not matched to a gene. CDR1 is SGHNT and CDR2 is YENEEA in the germline V gene. CDR3 length: 15 amino acids. The CDR3 region has the DNA TGTGCCAGCAGCCCGACTAGCGGGGAGACCTACGAGCAGTACTTC. Translated: CASSPTSGETYEQYF.

The V and J genes are TRBV6-5 and TRBJ2-2, with D tentatively TRBD2 (6 bases). V was pared by 6 bases and J by 11 bases, with 13 bases between. The V gene's germline CDR1 is MNHEY and CDR2 SVGAGI. The CDR3 has 12 amino acids. In nucleotides, the CDR3 is TGTGCCAGCAGGTTCGGACTAAACGAGCTGTTTTTT. Translating gives CASRFGLNELFF.

The rearrangement uses TRBV7-9 and TRBJ2-3; weak D call: TRBD2 (5 bases). There are 15 residues in the CDR3. V dropped 5 bases and J dropped 3 bases, with 15 bases sitting between them. Germline CDR1 SEHNR, CDR2 FQNEAQ (reference sequence). The CDR3 loop is CASSPKVRVTDTQYF. CDR3 nucleotides: TGTGCCAGCAGCCCGAAGGTGAGGGTTACAGATACGCAGTATTTT.

V usage is TRBV19 and J usage is TRBJ2-5, with 8 bases identical to TRBD1. The V segment lost 7 bases and the J segment 4 bases; nucleotides outside the gene matches: 5. The CDR3 has 13 residues. Germline lookup yields CDR1 LNHDA and CDR2 SQIVND (reference sequence). The CDR3 region has the DNA TGTGCCAGTACCCGAGACAGGGGAGAGACCCAGTACTTC. This gives the protein CASTRDRGETQYF.

The CDR3 protein is CASSPRTSGRLIYEQYF. CDR3 bases: TGTGCCAGCAGCCCTCGGACTAGCGGGAGACTCATCTACGAGCAGTACTTC. The chain employs TRBV11-2 and TRBJ2-7; TRBD2 matches at 13 bases. The CDR3 covers 17 residues. CDR1 SGHAT and CDR2 FQNNGV come from the germline V gene. J was trimmed by 3 bases and V by 5 bases; bases with no gene match: 10.

V gene TRBV6-4 combines with J gene TRBJ1-2, with TRBD1 matching 7 bases. The CDR3 has 18 amino acids. V was clipped by 2 bases and J by 4 bases; unmatched bases: 16. CDR1 is MRHNA and CDR2 is SNTAGT in the germline V gene. The CDR3 DNA follows: TGTGCCAGCAGTGACAGAGGACAGGCGGACGCCACGACCTATGGCTACACCTTC. This encodes CASSDRGQADATTYGYTF.

The chain combines TRBV19 with TRBJ1-5, with unresolved D. Trimming took 7 bases from V and 0 from J, leaving 16 bases between them. Germline V gene lookup returns CDR1 LNHDA and CDR2 SQIVND (reference sequence). The CDR3 sequence is 16 residues long. Written as DNA, the CDR3 is TGTGCCAGTAAAAGGGAGGTAGGGAATAGCAATCAGCCCCAGCATTTT. Translated, it gives CASKREVGNSNQPQHF.

The count of this clone is one. V usage is TRBV7-2 and J usage is TRBJ2-1, with 8 bases fitting TRBD2. Trimming cost V 1 base and J 5 bases; bases outside gene matches: 7. The germline CDR1 and CDR2 sequences are SGHTA and FQGNSA. The CDR3 has 16 residues. The CDR3 DNA follows: TGTGCCAGCAGCTTAGGCCCTAGCGGGTCTGACAATGAGCAGTTCTTC. Translation gives CASSLGPSGSDNEQFF.

The V call is TRBV12-3 or TRBV12-4, the J call TRBJ1-2; unclear D gene. This CDR3 has 13 amino acids. Trimming took off 3 bases at V and 5 bases at J, with 10 bases between the two ends. The CDR3 DNA reads TGTGCCAGCAGTTTTGGAGCTCGGTATGGCTACACCTTC. Translated, it gives CASSFGARYGYTF.

The chain carries TRBV6-5 and TRBJ1-6, with D uncertain. The V gene lost 5 bases and the J gene lost 9 bases, with 14 bases spanning the gap. The CDR3 is 14 residues long. Germline assignment: CDR1 MNHEY and CDR2 SVGAGI. DNA for the CDR3: TGTGCCAGCAGTCCGCAGGAAAGCAGTTCACCCCTCCACTTT. Its translation is CASSPQESSSPLHF.

This clone was counted only a few times. The V call is TRBV25-1, the J call TRBJ2-2, with D possibly TRBD2 on 6 matching bases. Germline-derived CDR1 and CDR2 are MGHDK and SYGVNS. Trimming took 3 bases from V and 4 from J, leaving 12 bases between them. This CDR3 is 15 amino acids long. CDR3 loop: CASSENQGGTGELFF. DNA of the CDR3: TGTGCCAGCAGTGAGAATCAGGGAGGCACCGGGGAGCTGTTTTTT.

The chain combines TRBV19 with TRBJ2-7; 10 nucleotides agree with TRBD1. V gave up 7 bases and J gave up 5 bases; unmatched junction bases: 8. The CDR3 loop spans 14 amino acids. The germline CDR1 and CDR2 sequences are LNHDA and SQIVND (reference sequence). The CDR3 loop reads CASTPGQGFHEQYF. Here the CDR3 DNA reads TGTGCCAGTACCCCGGGACAGGGGTTCCACGAGCAGTACTTC.

The gene calls are TRBV5-1 and TRBJ1-2, with 7 bases that match TRBD1. V shed 3 bases, J shed 3 bases, and the junction held 5 bases outside the gene matches. This CDR3 has 14 amino acids. Germline CDR1 is SGHRS and CDR2 is YFSETQ. CDR3 DNA: TGCGCCAGCAGCTCGGACCAGGGGGACTATGGCTACACCTTC. This sequence encodes CASSSDQGDYGYTF. The variable domain in full, with the rest retrieved from reference TRBV5-1 and TRBJ1-2, is KAGVTQTPRYLIKTRGQQVTLSCSPISGHRSVSWYQQTPGQGLQFLFEYFSETQRNKGNFPGRFSGRQFSNSRSEMNVSTLELGDSALYLCASSSDQGDYGYTFGSGTRLTVV.

The chain employs TRBV6-5 and TRBJ2-1, with D perhaps TRBD1 (6 bases). CDR1 MNHEY and CDR2 SVGAGI come from the germline V gene. CDR3 length: 13 residues. Trimming pared 3 bases from V and 10 bases from J, leaving 13 bases between. CDR3 loop: CASSYQQGWEQFF. The CDR3 nucleotides read TGTGCCAGCAGTTATCAACAGGGATGGGAGCAGTTCTTC.